This is a list of T cell receptor beta chains from one sample in a study of blood T cell repertoires in COVID-19. Sequencing used immunoSEQ multiplex PCR; TCRdb keeps in-frame clones, though not all of them. The sample consists of approximately 300,000 clones, 92% of them appearing once. The sequenced sample was PBMCs or T cells enriched from blood (not recorded which). Receptors were obtained from a woman in her 30s who had recovered from COVID-19. Each CDR3 is given with its conserved first and last residue. The D gene is left open where the match is weak.

V: TRBV5-1; J: TRBJ1-4; D: NA; DNA: TGCGCCAGCAGCCCTGGGCCCGGACTGGATGAAAAACTGTTTTTT; CDR3: CASSPGPGLDEKLFF
V: TRBV6-1; J: TRBJ2-7; D: TRBD2; DNA: TGTGCCAGCAGTGAGGGGGTAGCGGGAGTAGGTGAGCAGTACTTC; CDR3: CASSEGVAGVGEQYF
V: TRBV9; J: TRBJ1-1; D: NA; DNA: TGTGCCAGCAGCGCCTCACTTGCGAGGAACACTGAAGCTTTCTTT; CDR3: CASSASLARNTEAFF
V: TRBV3-1/TRBV3-2; J: TRBJ2-1; D: NA; DNA: TGTGCCAGCAGCCAAGAACTGGACGGGAGCTCCTACAATGAGCAGTTCTTC; CDR3: CASSQELDGSSYNEQFF
V: TRBV6-2/TRBV6-3; J: TRBJ2-4; D: TRBD2; DNA: TGTGCCAGCAGTTACTTGGCGGGGGGCAAAAACATTCAGTACTTC; CDR3: CASSYLAGGKNIQYF
V: TRBV27; J: TRBJ2-1; D: TRBD2; DNA: TGTGCCAGCAGCCCAATCGGTCCCCGCATAGCGGGCAGCTCCTACAATGAGCAGTTCTTC; CDR3: CASSPIGPRIAGSSYNEQFF
V: TRBV28; J: TRBJ1-2; D: NA; DNA: TGTGCCAGCAGTTTAGGGGGGGCCTATGGCTACACCTTC; CDR3: CASSLGGAYGYTF
V: TRBV29-1; J: TRBJ1-2; D: NA; DNA: TGCAGCGTCTCATTCGGGGGGATCCATGGCTACACCTTC; CDR3: CSVSFGGIHGYTF
V: TRBV6-7; J: TRBJ1-2; D: TRBD1; DNA: TGTGCCAGCAGTTACCGGGACAGGGGAATATATGGCTACACCTTC; CDR3: CASSYRDRGIYGYTF
V: TRBV7-5; J: TRBJ1-1; D: NA; DNA: TGTGCCAGAAGCTTATCACTGCTTGGACAGCAGAACACTGAAGCTTTCTTT; CDR3: CARSLSLLGQQNTEAFF
V: TRBV19; J: TRBJ1-1; D: TRBD1; DNA: TGTGCCATTCGGACAGGCGCCCGTAACACTGAAGCTTTCTTT; CDR3: CAIRTGARNTEAFF
V: TRBV28; J: TRBJ2-1; D: TRBD2; DNA: TGTGCCAGCAGTGTCCTGACTAGCGGGAGGTTGGGTGAGCAGTTCTTC; CDR3: CASSVLTSGRLGEQFF
V: TRBV6-2/TRBV6-3; J: TRBJ1-2; D: TRBD1; DNA: TGTGCCAGCAGTTACTCAGACAGGGTCAAAGGATATGGCTACACCTTC; CDR3: CASSYSDRVKGYGYTF
V: TRBV19; J: TRBJ2-7; D: NA; DNA: TGTGCCAGTAGTAAACTAGGACAGCGCTACGAGCAGTACTTC; CDR3: CASSKLGQRYEQYF
V: TRBV27; J: TRBJ2-3; D: TRBD2; DNA: TGTGCCAGCAGCCCGTTAGCGGGAGGAAGAACAGATACGCAGTATTTT; CDR3: CASSPLAGGRTDTQYF
V: TRBV27; J: TRBJ2-7; D: NA; DNA: TGTGCCAGCAGTGGTCTAGCAGGAGTCTACGAGCAGTACTTC; CDR3: CASSGLAGVYEQYF
V: TRBV7-2; J: TRBJ2-7; D: TRBD2; DNA: TGTGCCAGCAGCAAAAGGGGAATGGAGAGACTAGCCCACGAGCAGTACTTC; CDR3: CASSKRGMERLAHEQYF
V: TRBV6-4; J: TRBJ2-7; D: TRBD2; DNA: TGTGCCAGCAGTGTTCCGGGACTAGACTACGAGCAGTACTTC; CDR3: CASSVPGLDYEQYF
V: TRBV7-9; J: TRBJ1-5; D: NA; DNA: TGTGCCAGCAGCTTAGACAGGGCGGGCAATCAGCCCCAGCATTTT; CDR3: CASSLDRAGNQPQHF